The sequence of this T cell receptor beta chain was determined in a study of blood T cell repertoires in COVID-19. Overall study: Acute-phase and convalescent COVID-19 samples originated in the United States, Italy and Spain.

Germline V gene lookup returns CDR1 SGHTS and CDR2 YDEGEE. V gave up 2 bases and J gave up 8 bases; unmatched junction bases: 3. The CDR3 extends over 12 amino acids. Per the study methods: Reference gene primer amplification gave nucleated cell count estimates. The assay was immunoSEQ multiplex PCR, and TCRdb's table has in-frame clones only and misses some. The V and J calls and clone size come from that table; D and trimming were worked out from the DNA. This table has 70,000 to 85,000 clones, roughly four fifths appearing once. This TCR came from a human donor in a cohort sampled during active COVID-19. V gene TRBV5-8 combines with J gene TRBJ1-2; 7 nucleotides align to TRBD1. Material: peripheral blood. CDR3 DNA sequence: TGTGCCAGCAGCTTCGACAGGGAGGGCTACACCTTC. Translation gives CASSFDREGYTF.